This record concerns one T cell receptor (beta chain) sequence. Its antigen is not known. This record belongs to a study of high-grade serous ovarian cancer treatment subgroups. Findings of the study overall: The analyses considered CDR3 and ignored CDR1 and CDR2.

Method: immunoSEQ multiplex PCR; TCRdb's copy keeps in-frame clones and lacks some. This table holds around 3,500 clones, about 71% found once. CDR3 length: 15 amino acids. Germline loops: CDR1 PRHDT, CDR2 FYEKMQ (reference sequence). The V end was cut by 5 bases, the J end by 3 bases, with 13 bases between. Tumor samples were taken before definitive surgery or chemotherapy. Sequencing was performed on tumor tissue. V usage is TRBV13 and J usage is TRBJ2-2, with D uncertain. The sequence was obtained from a human donor with high-grade serous ovarian cancer. The CDR3 coding sequence is TGTGCCAGCAGCGTACGGTCAGCCTACACCGGGGAGCTGTTTTTT. This translates into CASSVRSAYTGELFF.